The TCR beta chain under discussion was sequenced for a study of blood T cells in healthy people across ages. Study-wide results and limits: It was not known whether donors were CMV positive (a possible confounder of expanded clonotype changes). Age showed a roughly linear inverse relationship with TCR beta diversity per million T cells.

Germline CDR1 LGHDT, CDR2 YNNKEL (reference sequence). Trimming shortened V by 4 bases and J by 8 bases, and 9 bases separated the two germline ends. The CDR3 consists of 12 residues. The use of a sample-barcoded 5' primer and a J-beta primer mix characterized a second PCR of roughly 6 to 11 cycles. Each cDNA molecule was tagged by a template-switch adaptor that had 12 random nucleotides. From the 5' RACE reads, TCRdb called clonotypes with MiXCR, one entry per CDR3 protein. The table has about 1.6 million distinct CDR3 sequences, around 35% seen once. Isolation of PBMCs gave at least 6 million cells per sample. A word on this clonotype: Antigen unknown.

Specimen: blood. The J gene is TRBJ2-1, the V gene TRBV3-1, with TRBD2 as a possible D gene (6 bases). The TCR originated in a woman in her twenties or thirties in good health. CDR3 loop: CASSPGSYEQFF. DNA for the CDR3: TGTGCCAGCAGCCCCGGGAGCTATGAGCAGTTCTTC.